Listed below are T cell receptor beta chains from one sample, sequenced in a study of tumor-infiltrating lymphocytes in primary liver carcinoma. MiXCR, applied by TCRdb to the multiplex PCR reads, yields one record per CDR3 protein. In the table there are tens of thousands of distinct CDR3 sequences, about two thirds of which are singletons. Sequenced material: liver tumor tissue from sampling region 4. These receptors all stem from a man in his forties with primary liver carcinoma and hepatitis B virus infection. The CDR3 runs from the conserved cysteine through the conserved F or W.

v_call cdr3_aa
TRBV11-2 CASSRLRSANTGELFF
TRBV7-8 CASSLTRGAKTGELFF
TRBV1 CTSSPDRKNTEAFF
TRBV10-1 CASSTGSAGELSF
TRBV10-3 CAIGPGTGTDTQYF
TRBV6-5 CASSYAGLSTDTQYF
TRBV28 CASNLNSRGQEAQYF
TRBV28 CASCPLVGDYEQYF
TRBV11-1 CANSLTSPGQGNDEQFF
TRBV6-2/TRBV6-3 CASSYSSSVTDTHYF
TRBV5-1 CASCASGQPGMNTEAFF
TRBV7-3 CASSSQGKEQFF
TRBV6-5 CASTNSHGETQYF
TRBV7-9 CASSLTWETQYF
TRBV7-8 CVSSLGDMESYEQYF
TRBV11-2 CASITGTSGTDTQYF
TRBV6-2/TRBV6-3 CASNYSFERASYNEQFF
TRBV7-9 CASSLGRTEGEQYF
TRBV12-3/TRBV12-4 CAIKITGITGELFF
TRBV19 CASSIIGNTDTQYF
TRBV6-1 CVYRRSINEQFF
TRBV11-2 CASCRGTAGVFAEAFF
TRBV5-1 CASNLNGRASTDTRYF
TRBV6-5 CASSSGVGVVNYGYTF
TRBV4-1 CASSRVNMRYTEAFF
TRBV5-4 CASSTERTRTDPQYF
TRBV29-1 CSGGGGARELFF
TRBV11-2 CASSLGSSLEKLFF
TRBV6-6 CASSYPLAGGSGSRPSTDTQYF
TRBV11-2 CANSLDPENSYNGQFF
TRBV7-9 CSSSLIWQFNSGELFF
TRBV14 CASRPREGNTGAFF
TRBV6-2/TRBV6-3 CASSGSGSRFF